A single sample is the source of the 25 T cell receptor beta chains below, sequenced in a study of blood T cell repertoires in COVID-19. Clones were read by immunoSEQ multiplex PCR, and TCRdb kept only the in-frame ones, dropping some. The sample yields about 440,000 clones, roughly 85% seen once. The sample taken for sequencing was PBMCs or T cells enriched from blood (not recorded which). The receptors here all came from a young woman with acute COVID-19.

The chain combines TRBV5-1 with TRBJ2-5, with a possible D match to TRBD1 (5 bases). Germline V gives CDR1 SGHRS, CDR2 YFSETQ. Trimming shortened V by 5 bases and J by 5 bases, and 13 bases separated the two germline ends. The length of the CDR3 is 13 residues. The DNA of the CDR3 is TGCGCCAGCAGTAGTAGCCCAGGGGAGACCCAGTACTTC. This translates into CASSSSPGETQYF.

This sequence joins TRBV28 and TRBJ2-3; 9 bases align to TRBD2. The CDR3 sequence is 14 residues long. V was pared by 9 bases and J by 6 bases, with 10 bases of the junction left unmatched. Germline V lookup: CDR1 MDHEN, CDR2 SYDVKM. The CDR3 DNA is TGTGCCAGTAGGTCGGGCAGCGGGGGGGATACGCAGTATTTT. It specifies CASRSGSGGDTQYF.

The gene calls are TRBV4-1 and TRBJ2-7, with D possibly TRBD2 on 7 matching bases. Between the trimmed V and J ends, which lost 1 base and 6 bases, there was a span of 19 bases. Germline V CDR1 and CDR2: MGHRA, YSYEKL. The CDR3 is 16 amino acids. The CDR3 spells CASSQGGGGTLGEQYF. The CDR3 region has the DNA TGCGCCAGCAGCCAAGGAGGGGGGGGCACCTTGGGCGAGCAGTACTTC.

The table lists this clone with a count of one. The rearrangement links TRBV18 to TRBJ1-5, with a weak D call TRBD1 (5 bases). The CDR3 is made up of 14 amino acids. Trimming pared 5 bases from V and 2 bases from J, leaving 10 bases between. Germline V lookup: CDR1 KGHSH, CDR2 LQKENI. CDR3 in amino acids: CASSSDSGNQPQHF. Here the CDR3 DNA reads TGTGCCAGCTCATCCGACAGCGGCAATCAGCCCCAGCATTTT.

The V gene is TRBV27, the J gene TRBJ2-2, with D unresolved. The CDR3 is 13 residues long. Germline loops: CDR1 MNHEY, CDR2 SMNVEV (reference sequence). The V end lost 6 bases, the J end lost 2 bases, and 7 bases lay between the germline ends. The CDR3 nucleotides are TGTGCCAGCAGGGAGATCAACACCGGGGAGCTGTTTTTT. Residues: CASREINTGELFF.

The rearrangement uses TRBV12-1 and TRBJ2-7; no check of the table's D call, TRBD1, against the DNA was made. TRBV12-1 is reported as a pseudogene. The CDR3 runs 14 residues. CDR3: CASRSGQGIYEQYF. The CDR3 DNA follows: TGTGCCAGCAGGTCGGGTCAGGGGATATACGAGCAGTACTTC.

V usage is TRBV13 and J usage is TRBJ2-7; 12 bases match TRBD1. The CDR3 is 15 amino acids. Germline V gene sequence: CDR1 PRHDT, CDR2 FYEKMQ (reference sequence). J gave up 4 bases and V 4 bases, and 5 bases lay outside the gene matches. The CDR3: CASSSRGQGAYEQYF. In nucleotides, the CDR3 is TGTGCCAGCAGCTCACGGGGACAGGGGGCTTACGAGCAGTACTTC.

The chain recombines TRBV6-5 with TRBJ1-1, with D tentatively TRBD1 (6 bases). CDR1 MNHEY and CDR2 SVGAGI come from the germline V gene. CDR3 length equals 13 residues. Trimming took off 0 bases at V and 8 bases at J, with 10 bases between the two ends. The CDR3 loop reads CASSYSDRGEAFF. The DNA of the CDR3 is TGTGCCAGCAGTTACTCGGACAGAGGAGAAGCTTTCTTT.

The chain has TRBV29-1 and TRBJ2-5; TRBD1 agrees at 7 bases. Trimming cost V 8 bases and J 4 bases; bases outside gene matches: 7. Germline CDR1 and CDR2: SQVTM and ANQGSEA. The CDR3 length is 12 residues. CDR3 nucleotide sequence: TGCAGCTTCCGGACAGGACCAGAGACCCAGTACTTC. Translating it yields CSFRTGPETQYF.

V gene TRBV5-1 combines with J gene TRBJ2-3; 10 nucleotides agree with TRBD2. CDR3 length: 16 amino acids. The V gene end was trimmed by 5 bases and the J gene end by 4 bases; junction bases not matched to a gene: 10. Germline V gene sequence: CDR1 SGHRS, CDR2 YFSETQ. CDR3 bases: TGCGCCAGCAGTCAAACTAGCGGGATGGTAGCAGATACGCAGTATTTT. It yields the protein CASSQTSGMVADTQYF.

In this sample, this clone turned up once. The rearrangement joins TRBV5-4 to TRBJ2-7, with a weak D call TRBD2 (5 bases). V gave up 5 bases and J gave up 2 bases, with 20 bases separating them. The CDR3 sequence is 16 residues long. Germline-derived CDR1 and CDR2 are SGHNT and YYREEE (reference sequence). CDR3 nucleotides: TGTGCCAGCAGTTCGTATTTCGGGGAATCGACCTACGAGCAGTACTTC. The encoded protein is CASSSYFGESTYEQYF.

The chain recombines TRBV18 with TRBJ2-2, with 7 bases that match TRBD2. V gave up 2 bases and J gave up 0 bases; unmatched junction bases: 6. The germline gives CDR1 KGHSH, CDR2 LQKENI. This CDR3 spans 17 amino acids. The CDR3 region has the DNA TGTGCCAGCTCACCAGAAACAGGACTAGCGAACACCGGGGAGCTGTTTTTT. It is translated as CASSPETGLANTGELFF.

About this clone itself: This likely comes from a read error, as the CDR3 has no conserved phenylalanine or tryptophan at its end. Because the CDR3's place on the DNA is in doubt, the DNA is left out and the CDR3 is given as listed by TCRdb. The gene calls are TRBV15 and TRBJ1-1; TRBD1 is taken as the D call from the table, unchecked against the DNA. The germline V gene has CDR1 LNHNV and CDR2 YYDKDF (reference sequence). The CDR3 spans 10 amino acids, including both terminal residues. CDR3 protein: CATSIINDRV.

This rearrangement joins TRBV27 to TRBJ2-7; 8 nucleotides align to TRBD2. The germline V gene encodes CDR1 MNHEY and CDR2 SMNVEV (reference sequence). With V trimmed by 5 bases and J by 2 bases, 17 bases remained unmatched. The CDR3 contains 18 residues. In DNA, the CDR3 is TGTGCCAGCAGTCCTTTGAGAAGCGGGAGTAACCTCCCCTACGAGCAGTACTTC. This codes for CASSPLRSGSNLPYEQYF.

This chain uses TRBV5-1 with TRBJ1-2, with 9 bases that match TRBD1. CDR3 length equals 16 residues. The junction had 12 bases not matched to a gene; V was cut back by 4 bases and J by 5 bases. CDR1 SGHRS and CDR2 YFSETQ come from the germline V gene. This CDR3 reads CASSHRMWTGDYGYTF. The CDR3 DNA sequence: TGCGCCAGCAGCCATCGGATGTGGACAGGGGATTATGGCTACACCTTC.

CDR3 sequence reads: CASSIAGGSQETQYF. In nucleotides, the CDR3 is TGTGCCAGTAGTATAGCGGGGGGGAGCCAAGAGACCCAGTACTTC. The rearrangement uses TRBV19 and TRBJ2-5; TRBD2 matches at 8 bases. Germline CDR1 LNHDA, CDR2 SQIVND (reference sequence). The CDR3 length is 15 residues. V shed 1 base and J 1 base; nucleotides not matched to a gene: 2.

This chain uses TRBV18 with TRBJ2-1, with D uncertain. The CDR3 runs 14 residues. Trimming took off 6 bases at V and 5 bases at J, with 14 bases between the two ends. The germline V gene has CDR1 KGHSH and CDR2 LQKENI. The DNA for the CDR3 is TGTGCCAGCTCTCTTGTGACACTCAACAATGAGCAGTTCTTC. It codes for CASSLVTLNNEQFF.

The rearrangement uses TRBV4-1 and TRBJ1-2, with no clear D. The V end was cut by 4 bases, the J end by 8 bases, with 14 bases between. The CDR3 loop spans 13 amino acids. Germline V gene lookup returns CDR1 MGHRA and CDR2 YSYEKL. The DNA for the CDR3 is TGCGCCAGCAGCCTAGAAACCGGGAGGGGCTACACCTTC. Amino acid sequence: CASSLETGRGYTF.

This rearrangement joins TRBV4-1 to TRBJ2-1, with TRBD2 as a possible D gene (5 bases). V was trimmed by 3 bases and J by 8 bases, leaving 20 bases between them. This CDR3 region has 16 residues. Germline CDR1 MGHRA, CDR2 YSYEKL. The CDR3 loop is CASSQGTQLGGHEQFF. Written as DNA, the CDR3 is TGCGCCAGCAGCCAGGGTACACAACTCGGCGGGCATGAGCAGTTCTTC.

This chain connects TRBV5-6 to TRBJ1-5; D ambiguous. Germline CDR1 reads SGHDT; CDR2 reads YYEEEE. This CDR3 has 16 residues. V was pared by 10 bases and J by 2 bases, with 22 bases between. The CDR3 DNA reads TGTGCCGCCTCCCTCAGTGTTAGCCTTCGCAATCAGCCCCAGCATTTT. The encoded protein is CAASLSVSLRNQPQHF. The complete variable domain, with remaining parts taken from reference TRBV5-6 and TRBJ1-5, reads DAGVTQSPTHLIKTRGQQVTLRCSPKSGHDTVSWYQQALGQGPQFIFQYYEEEERQRGNFPDRFSGHQFPNYSSELNVNALLLGDSALYLCAASLSVSLRNQPQHFGDGTRLSIL.

The DNA of the CDR3 is TGTGCCAGCAGCTTAGCGCCGGGACTAACGAACACCGGGGAGCTGTTTTTT. As protein: CASSLAPGLTNTGELFF. The chain couples TRBV7-9 to TRBJ2-2; TRBD2 matches 7 bases. The CDR3 is 17 amino acids. The V segment lost 0 bases and the J segment 0 bases; nucleotides outside the gene matches: 4. Germline CDR1 reads SEHNR; CDR2 reads FQNEAQ (reference sequence).

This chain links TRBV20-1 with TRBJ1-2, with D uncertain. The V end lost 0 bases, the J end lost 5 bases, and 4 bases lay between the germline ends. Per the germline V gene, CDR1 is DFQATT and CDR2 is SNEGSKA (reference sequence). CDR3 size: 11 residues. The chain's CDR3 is CSARDGYGYTF. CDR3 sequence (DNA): TGCAGTGCTAGAGACGGGTATGGCTACACCTTC.

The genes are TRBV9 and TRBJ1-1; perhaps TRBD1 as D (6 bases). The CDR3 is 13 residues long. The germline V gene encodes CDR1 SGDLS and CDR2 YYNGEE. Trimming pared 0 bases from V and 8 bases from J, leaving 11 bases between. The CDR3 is CASSVGTGGEAFF. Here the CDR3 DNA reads TGTGCCAGCAGCGTAGGAACTGGGGGCGAAGCTTTCTTT.

In nucleotides, the CDR3 is TGTGCCAGCAGTTACAGGACAGGGCACGGCTACACCTTC. As protein: CASSYRTGHGYTF. The V gene is TRBV6-5, the J gene TRBJ1-2, with 8 bases aligning to TRBD1. Per germline, CDR1 MNHEY and CDR2 SVGAGI. The CDR3 loop spans 13 amino acids. Unmatched junction bases numbered 4, after V lost 2 bases and J lost 8 bases.

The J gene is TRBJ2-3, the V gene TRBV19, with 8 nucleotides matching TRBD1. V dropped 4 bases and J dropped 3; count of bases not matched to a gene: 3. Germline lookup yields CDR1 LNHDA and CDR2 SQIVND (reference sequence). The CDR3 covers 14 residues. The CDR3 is CASSTTGVTDTQYF. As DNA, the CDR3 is TGTGCCAGTAGTACGACAGGGGTTACAGATACGCAGTATTTT.